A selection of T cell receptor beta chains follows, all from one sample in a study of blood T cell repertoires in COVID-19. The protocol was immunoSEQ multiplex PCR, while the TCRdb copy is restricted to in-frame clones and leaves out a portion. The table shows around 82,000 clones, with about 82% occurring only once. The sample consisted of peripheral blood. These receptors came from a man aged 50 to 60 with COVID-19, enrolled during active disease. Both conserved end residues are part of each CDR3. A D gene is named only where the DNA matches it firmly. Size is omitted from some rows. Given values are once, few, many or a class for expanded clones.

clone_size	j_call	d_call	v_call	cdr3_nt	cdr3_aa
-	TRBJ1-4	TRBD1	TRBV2	TGTGCCAGCGGGACAGGGAGGAAACTGTTTTTT	CASGTGRKLFF
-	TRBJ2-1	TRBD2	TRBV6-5	TGTGCCAGCAGTCACCGGGAGGGCCGACTCAATGAGCAGTTCTTC	CASSHREGRLNEQFF
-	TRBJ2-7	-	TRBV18	TGTGCCAGCTCAGTCACAGCCACCTTTTCCTACGAGCAGTACTTC	CASSVTATFSYEQYF
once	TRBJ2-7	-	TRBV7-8	TGTGCCAGCAGCTTAGGGCAGGTTAGCTACGAGCAGTACTTC	CASSLGQVSYEQYF
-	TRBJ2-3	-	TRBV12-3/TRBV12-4	TGTGCCAGCATTAACCGGTCCACAGATACGCAGTATTTT	CASINRSTDTQYF
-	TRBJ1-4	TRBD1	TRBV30	TGTGCCCGTTCCCCCGGACAGGGAGGAAATGAAAAACTGTTTTTT	CARSPGQGGNEKLFF
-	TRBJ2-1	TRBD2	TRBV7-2	TGTGCCAGCAGCTCCGTGAGCGGGAGGGCCGGTAATGAGCAGTTCTTC	CASSSVSGRAGNEQFF
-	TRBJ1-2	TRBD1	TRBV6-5	TGTGCCAGCAGACCCGAACAGGGGTTGAGCTATGGCTACACCTTC	CASRPEQGLSYGYTF
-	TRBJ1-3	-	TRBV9	TGTGCCAGCAGTCCTAACTCTGGAAACACCATATATTTT	CASSPNSGNTIYF
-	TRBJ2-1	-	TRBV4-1	TGCGCCAGCAGCCAAGATTCCAGGGGCGATGAGCAGTTCTTC	CASSQDSRGDEQFF
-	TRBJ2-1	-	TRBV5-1	TGCGCCAGCAGCGTCAACCGCCCCAGGATTACCAATGAGCAGTTCTTC	CASSVNRPRITNEQFF
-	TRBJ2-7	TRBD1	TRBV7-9	TGTGCCAGCAGCCAAGGGACAGGGAGCTCCTACGAGCAGTACTTC	CASSQGTGSSYEQYF
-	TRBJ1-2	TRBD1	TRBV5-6	TGTGCCAGCAGCCAGGGGCAGGGGGCTGGTGGCTACACCTTC	CASSQGQGAGGYTF
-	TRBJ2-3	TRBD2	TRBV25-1	TGTGCCAGCAGTGAATCCCTAGCGGGAGTTCACCCAGATACGCAGTATTTT	CASSESLAGVHPDTQYF
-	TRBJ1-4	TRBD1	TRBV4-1	TGCGCCAGCAGCCAAGATAGGGCCAGGGGGGAAAAACTGTTTTTT	CASSQDRARGEKLFF
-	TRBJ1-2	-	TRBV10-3	TGTGCCATCAGTGAGGAGACAGTTCAAAGGGGCTACACCTTC	CAISEETVQRGYTF
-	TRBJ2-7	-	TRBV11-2	TGTGCCAGCAGCTTAGGTTCGGCAGGGGACAACGAGCAGTACTTC	CASSLGSAGDNEQYF